The TCR beta chain described here comes from a study of blood T cells in healthy people across ages. Regarding the study as a whole: Measured against age, TCR beta diversity per million T cells decreased in a roughly linear manner.

Notes on this clonotype: Its target is not known.

A J-beta primer mix and a sample-barcoded 5' primer were used in a second PCR of roughly 6 to 11 cycles. One entry per CDR3 protein, called by TCRdb with MiXCR from the 5' RACE reads. Of roughly 640,000 distinct CDR3 sequences in the sample, 25% to 30% are singletons; the top ten hold approximately 15%. This TCR was sampled from an elderly woman in good health. The sample comprised blood.

The CDR3 DNA reads TGCAGTGCCCCGGCCCCACTAGCGACAGGGGAGCTGTTTTTT. The encoded protein is CSAPAPLATGELFF. The chain joins TRBV20-1 to TRBJ2-2; 7 bases match TRBD2. V lost 6 bases to trimming and J lost 8 bases; unmatched junction nucleotides: 12. Germline loops: CDR1 DFQATT, CDR2 SNEGSKA (reference sequence). The CDR3 loop spans 14 amino acids.